These 25 T cell receptor beta chains were all obtained from the same sample, sequenced in a study of T cells after yellow fever vaccination. TCRdb processed the 5' RACE reads anew with MiXCR; each CDR3 protein has one entry. The table lists roughly 350,000 distinct CDR3 sequences, over 4% of them singletons. Material: PBMCs, obtained 5 days after the yellow fever booster vaccination. These receptors all come from a man between 18 and 35 years old who received the YFV17D yellow fever vaccine.

The J gene is TRBJ1-1, the V gene TRBV18; possibly TRBD1 for D (5 bases). Germline V lookup: CDR1 KGHSH, CDR2 LQKENI. With 3 bases removed from V and 2 bases from J, the gap between germline ends came to 16 bases. This CDR3 contains 16 residues. In DNA form, the CDR3 reads TGTGCCAGCTCACCCGGGACCTCCGGGCCAAACACTGAAGCTTTCTTT. It translates to CASSPGTSGPNTEAFF. Supplemented by reference TRBV18 and TRBJ1-1, the full variable domain reads NAGVMQNPRHLVRRRGQEARLRCSPMKGHSHVYWYRQLPEEGLKFMVYLQKENIIDESGMPKERFSAEFPKEGPSILRIQQVVRGDSAAYFCASSPGTSGPNTEAFFGQGTRLTVV.

This clonotype has more than one count but fewer than ten. V is TRBV5-1 and J is TRBJ1-1, with D perhaps TRBD1 (5 bases). The CDR3 length is 13 residues. The V and J ends lost 9 bases and 3 bases respectively, with 15 bases between them. The germline gives CDR1 SGHRS, CDR2 YFSETQ. CDR3 protein: CATAAGPDTEAFF. The CDR3 DNA reads as TGCGCCACTGCAGCGGGGCCGGACACTGAAGCTTTCTTT.

This chain uses TRBV14 with TRBJ1-6; TRBD1 might be the D (6 bases). Germline V CDR1 and CDR2: SGHDN, FVKESK. The CDR3 covers 15 residues. Trimming pared 0 bases from V and 7 bases from J, leaving 10 bases between. The CDR3 protein is CASSQDGQGNSPLHF. In nucleotides, the CDR3 is TGTGCCAGCAGCCAAGATGGGCAGGGGAATTCACCCCTCCACTTT.

This chain uses TRBV5-1 with TRBJ2-7, with D possibly being TRBD1 (5 bases). Germline-derived CDR1 and CDR2 are SGHRS and YFSETQ. The CDR3 spans 15 residues. V lost 4 bases and J 0 bases, leaving 14 bases between the germline ends. CDR3 residues: CASSGQGVNSYEQYF. Written as DNA, the CDR3 is TGCGCCAGCAGCGGTCAGGGTGTAAACTCCTACGAGCAGTACTTC.

In this sample, this clonotype turned up a few times. The CDR3 loop is CASSGQGHTGELFF. CDR3 coding DNA: TGTGCCAGCAGTGGCCAGGGGCACACCGGGGAGCTGTTTTTT. The chain carries TRBV6-6 and TRBJ2-2, with a tentative D call TRBD1 (6 bases). The V end was cut by 5 bases, the J end by 3 bases, with 10 bases between. This CDR3 is built from 14 residues. Germline loops: CDR1 MNHNY, CDR2 SVGAGI (reference sequence).

This clonotype was recorded at least ten times. CDR3 coding DNA: TGTGCCAGCAGCCGGACCCGCGAAAACGTGTTTTTT. It encodes CASSRTRENVFF. This chain joins TRBV11-2 and TRBJ1-4; D uncertain. The V and J ends lost 5 bases and 15 bases respectively, with 16 bases between them. The CDR3 covers 12 residues. From germline, CDR1 is SGHAT and CDR2 FQNNGV.

This clonotype has only a few counts. This sequence joins TRBV7-3 and TRBJ2-5, with TRBD1 matching 10 bases. Trimming at V came to 5 bases and at J to 3 bases, leaving 9 bases not matched to a gene. Germline values: CDR1 SGHTA, CDR2 FQGTGA. The CDR3 covers 16 residues. The CDR3 sequence: CASSPSTGQGEETQYF. In DNA form, the CDR3 reads TGTGCCAGCAGCCCCTCAACAGGACAGGGGGAAGAGACCCAGTACTTC.

In its sample, this clonotype was seen a few times. CDR3 sequence: CASSSGGLRNIQYF. In DNA form, the CDR3 reads TGTGCCAGCAGCTCCGGGGGCCTTAGAAACATTCAGTACTTC. This rearrangement joins TRBV7-9 to TRBJ2-4; either TRBD1 or TRBD2 may supply D (6 bases each). CDR1 SEHNR and CDR2 FQNEAQ come from the germline V gene (reference sequence). The CDR3 totals 14 residues. V dropped 4 bases and J dropped 6 bases, with 13 bases sitting between them. The full variable domain, its missing parts supplied by reference TRBV7-9 and TRBJ2-4, is DTGVSQNPRHKITKRGQNVTFRCDPISEHNRLYWYRQTLGQGPEFLTYFQNEAQLEKSRLLSDRFSAERPKGSFSTLEIQRTEQGDSAMYLCASSSGGLRNIQYFGAGTRLSVL.

This clonotype was detected ten times or more. The chain links TRBV12-3 or TRBV12-4 to TRBJ1-2; 7 bases fit TRBD1. The CDR3 has 13 amino acids. V dropped 5 bases and J dropped 4; count of bases not matched to a gene: 4. The CDR3 spells CASSPTGIYGYTF. The CDR3 DNA reads as TGTGCCAGCAGTCCGACAGGGATCTATGGCTACACCTTC.

This clonotype was observed many times. V gene TRBV20-1 combines with J gene TRBJ1-4; perhaps TRBD1 as D (5 bases). The CDR3 is made up of 15 amino acids. The V gene lost 0 bases and the J gene lost 8 bases, with 16 bases spanning the gap. The germline CDR1 and CDR2 sequences are DFQATT and SNEGSKA (reference sequence). The CDR3 sequence is CSARDQAGVGEKLFF. CDR3 DNA sequence: TGCAGTGCTAGAGATCAGGCGGGGGTTGGCGAAAAACTGTTTTTT.

With regard to this clonotype: This could be a read error, since a much larger clone is one nucleotide away. The CDR3, as DNA: TGTGCCAGCAGTCTCACCGGGACGGGGAACACTGTAGCTTTCTTT. Its translation: CASSLTGTGNTVAFF. The chain uses TRBV27 and TRBJ1-1, with D perhaps matching TRBD1 (5 bases). Germline values: CDR1 MNHEY, CDR2 SMNVEV (reference sequence). The CDR3 extends over 15 amino acids.

The rearrangement joins TRBV10-3 to TRBJ1-2; 7 bases map to TRBD1. There are 15 residues in the CDR3. V lost 2 bases and J lost 3; bases outside the gene matches: 6. The germline V gene encodes CDR1 ENHRY and CDR2 SYGVKD. Written as DNA, the CDR3 is TGTGCCATCAGTGAGCCGGGACAGAGTGACTATGGCTACACCTTC. Translation gives CAISEPGQSDYGYTF.

This clonotype has a count of ten or more. This sequence joins TRBV4-1 and TRBJ1-1, with D unclear. Per the germline V gene, CDR1 is MGHRA and CDR2 is YSYEKL. V was clipped by 4 bases and J by 6 bases, with 9 bases between them. CDR3 length equals 12 residues. The CDR3 nucleotides read TGCGCCAGCAGCCCAGGACGGTCTGAAGCTTTCTTT. Amino acid sequence: CASSPGRSEAFF.

This clonotype was counted ten times or more. The V gene is TRBV5-1, the J gene TRBJ2-1; 7 bases align to TRBD2. From germline, CDR1 is SGHRS and CDR2 YFSETQ. The CDR3 extends over 15 amino acids. The V segment lost 4 bases and the J segment 0 bases; nucleotides outside the gene matches: 4. In nucleotides, the CDR3 is TGCGCCAGCAGCCCTAGCGGACCCTCCTACAATGAGCAGTTCTTC. Translating gives CASSPSGPSYNEQFF.

The chain couples TRBV6-2 or TRBV6-3 to TRBJ2-7; maybe TRBD2 (5 bases). CDR3 length: 16 residues. The V gene lost 7 bases and the J gene lost 0 bases, with 19 bases spanning the gap. Germline V gene sequence: CDR1 MNHEY, CDR2 SVGEGT. CDR3 DNA: TGTGCCAGCAAACGGGTACCTGGAGGATACTCCTACGAGCAGTACTTC. Amino acid sequence: CASKRVPGGYSYEQYF.

The chain recombines TRBV10-3 with TRBJ2-2; tentative D call: TRBD1 (6 bases). This CDR3 has 18 amino acids. Germline CDR1 ENHRY, CDR2 SYGVKD. Trimming cost V 4 bases and J 0 bases, with 18 bases left between them. The CDR3 region has the DNA TGTGCCATCAGTGCCCCTCCGGAGCAGGGGACGAACACCGGGGAGCTGTTTTTT. Translated, it gives CAISAPPEQGTNTGELFF.

This clonotype was observed a few times. This chain joins TRBV18 and TRBJ1-6; 8 bases are shared with TRBD1. The germline V gene has CDR1 KGHSH and CDR2 LQKENI. V dropped 5 bases and J dropped 10; count of bases not matched to a gene: 13. The CDR3 loop spans 16 amino acids. The CDR3 DNA reads TGTGCCAGCTCAGGAGTTTCGGACAGGGCCGACTCACCCCTCCACTTT. This translates into CASSGVSDRADSPLHF.

This chain uses TRBV21-1 with TRBJ2-7; the table's TRBD1 call for D was not verified on the DNA. TRBV21-1 is a pseudogene. The CDR3 is made up of 9 amino acids. DNA for the CDR3: TGTGCCAGCAGCAAAGTCCACAGGGTC. It encodes CASSKVHRV.

The genes are TRBV4-3 and TRBJ1-1; D perhaps matches TRBD1 (6 bases). V was pared by 1 base and J by 2 bases, with 11 bases between. This CDR3 region has 15 residues. Germline assignment: CDR1 LGHNA and CDR2 YSLEER. CDR3 region: CASSQVLQGNTEAFF. The DNA for the CDR3 is TGCGCCAGCAGCCAAGTTTTACAGGGTAACACTGAAGCTTTCTTT.

This clonotype was seen more than once but under ten times. This chain connects TRBV5-6 to TRBJ2-7; either TRBD1 or TRBD2 may supply D (5 bases each). This CDR3 contains 14 residues. Trimming cost V 0 bases and J 4 bases, with 11 bases left between them. In germline, CDR1 is SGHDT, CDR2 YYEEEE. The CDR3 bases are TGTGCCAGCAGCTTGGTGGGGACGGATTACGAGCAGTACGTC. The encoded protein is CASSLVGTDYEQYV.

This clonotype was observed at least ten times. The rearrangement joins TRBV19 to TRBJ1-1, with a possible D match to TRBD1 (5 bases). The V end was cut by 5 bases, the J end by 0 bases, with 13 bases between. The CDR3 extends over 15 amino acids. The V gene's germline CDR1 is LNHDA and CDR2 SQIVND (reference sequence). CDR3 nucleotides: TGTGCCAGTAGTTCTCAGGGAGGCCTGAACACTGAAGCTTTCTTT. This gives the protein CASSSQGGLNTEAFF.

The chain recombines TRBV28 with TRBJ1-3; the D gene is possibly TRBD1 (6 bases). The CDR3 extends over 16 amino acids. The germline gives CDR1 MDHEN, CDR2 SYDVKM. Trimming took off 7 bases at V and 4 bases at J, with 20 bases between the two ends. DNA of the CDR3: TGTGCCAGCAAAACTCCTCAGGGGCTTGGAGGAAACACCATATATTTT. Protein product: CASKTPQGLGGNTIYF.

The chain employs TRBV6-5 and TRBJ1-1; tentatively, D is TRBD1 (6 bases). V lost 7 bases and J lost 9, with 18 bases in between. The CDR3 totals 13 residues. The germline V gene encodes CDR1 MNHEY and CDR2 SVGAGI. DNA of the CDR3: TGTGCCAGCACCCTATTGGGGGGGGACAAAGCTTTCTTT. It translates to CASTLLGGDKAFF.

This clonotype was recorded many times. The chain recombines TRBV7-2 with TRBJ2-1; a possible D gene is TRBD2 (6 bases). The germline CDR1 and CDR2 sequences are SGHTA and FQGNSA. Deletions cut 3 bases from V and 3 bases from J, with 9 bases between. This CDR3 has 14 amino acids. Written as DNA, the CDR3 is TGTGCCAGCAGCTTGGAGGGTATCTACAATGAGCAGTTCTTC. Translating gives CASSLEGIYNEQFF.

The sample holds a few counts of this clonotype. The genes are TRBV2 and TRBJ2-7, with TRBD1 identical over 8 bases. The CDR3 consists of 13 residues. The germline gives CDR1 SNHLY, CDR2 FYNNEI. V lost 8 bases to trimming and J lost 0 bases; unmatched junction nucleotides: 3. CDR3 residues: CASRGTGSYEQYV. DNA for the CDR3: TGTGCCAGCCGTGGGACAGGCTCCTACGAGCAGTACGTC.